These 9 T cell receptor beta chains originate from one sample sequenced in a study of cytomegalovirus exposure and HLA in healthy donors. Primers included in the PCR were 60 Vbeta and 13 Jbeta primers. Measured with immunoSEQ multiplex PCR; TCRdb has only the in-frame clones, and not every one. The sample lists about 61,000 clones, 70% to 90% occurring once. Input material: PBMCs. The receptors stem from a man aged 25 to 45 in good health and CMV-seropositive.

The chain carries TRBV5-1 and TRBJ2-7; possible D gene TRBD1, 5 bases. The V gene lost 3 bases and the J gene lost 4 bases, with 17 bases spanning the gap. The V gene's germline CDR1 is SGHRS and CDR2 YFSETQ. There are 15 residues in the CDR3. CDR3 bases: TGCGCCAGCAGCTCCCGGGTAGGGGCCGCATACGAGCAGTACTTC. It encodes CASSSRVGAAYEQYF.

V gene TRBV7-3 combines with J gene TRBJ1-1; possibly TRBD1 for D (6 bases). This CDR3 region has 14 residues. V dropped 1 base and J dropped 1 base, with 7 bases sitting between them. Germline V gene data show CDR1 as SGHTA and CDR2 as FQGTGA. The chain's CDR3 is CASSLKGGNTEAFF. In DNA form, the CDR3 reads TGTGCCAGCAGCTTAAAAGGGGGGAACACTGAAGCTTTCTTT.

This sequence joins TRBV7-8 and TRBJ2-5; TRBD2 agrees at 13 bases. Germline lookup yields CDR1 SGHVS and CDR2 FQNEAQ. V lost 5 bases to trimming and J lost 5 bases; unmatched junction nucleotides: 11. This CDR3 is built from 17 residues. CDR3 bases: TGTGCCAGCAGCCAGGGACTAGCGGGACCCCAGAGGGAGACCCAGTACTTC. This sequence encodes CASSQGLAGPQRETQYF. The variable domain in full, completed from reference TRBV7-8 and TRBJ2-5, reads GAGVSQSPRYKVAKRGQDVALRCDPISGHVSLFWYQQALGQGPEFLTYFQNEAQLDKSGLPSDRFFAERPEGSVSTLKIQRTQQEDSAVYLCASSQGLAGPQRETQYFGPGTRLLVL.

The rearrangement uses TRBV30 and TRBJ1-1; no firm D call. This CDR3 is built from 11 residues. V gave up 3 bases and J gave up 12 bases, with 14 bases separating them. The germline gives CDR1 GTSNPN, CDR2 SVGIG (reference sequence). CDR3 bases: TGTGCCTGGAGAAATCCCAGGCAGACTTTCTTT. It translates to CAWRNPRQTFF.

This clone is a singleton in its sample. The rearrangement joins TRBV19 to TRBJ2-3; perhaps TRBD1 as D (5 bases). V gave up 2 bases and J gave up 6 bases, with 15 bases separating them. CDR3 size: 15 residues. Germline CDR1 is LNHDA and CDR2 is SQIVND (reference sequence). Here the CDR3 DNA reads TGTGCCAGTAGTATATCTCAGGGAAGGGTGGATACGCAGTATTTT. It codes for CASSISQGRVDTQYF.

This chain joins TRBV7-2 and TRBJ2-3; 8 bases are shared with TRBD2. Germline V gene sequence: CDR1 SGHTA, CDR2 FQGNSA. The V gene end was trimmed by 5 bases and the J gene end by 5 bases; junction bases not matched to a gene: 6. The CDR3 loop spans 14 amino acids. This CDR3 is CASSRGGAGDTQYF. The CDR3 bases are TGTGCCAGCAGCCGGGGGGGGGCCGGAGATACGCAGTATTTT.

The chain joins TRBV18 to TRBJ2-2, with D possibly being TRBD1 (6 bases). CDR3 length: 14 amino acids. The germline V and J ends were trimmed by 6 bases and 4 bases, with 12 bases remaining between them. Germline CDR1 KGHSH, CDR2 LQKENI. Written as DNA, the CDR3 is TGTGCCAGCTCCCCTGGACAGCGCACCGGGGAGCTGTTTTTT. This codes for CASSPGQRTGELFF.

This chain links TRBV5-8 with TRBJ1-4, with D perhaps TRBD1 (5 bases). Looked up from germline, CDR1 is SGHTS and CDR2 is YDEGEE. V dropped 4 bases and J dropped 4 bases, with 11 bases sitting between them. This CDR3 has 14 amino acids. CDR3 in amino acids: CASSAGTVNEKLFF. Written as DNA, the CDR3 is TGTGCCAGCAGCGCCGGGACTGTTAATGAAAAACTGTTTTTT.

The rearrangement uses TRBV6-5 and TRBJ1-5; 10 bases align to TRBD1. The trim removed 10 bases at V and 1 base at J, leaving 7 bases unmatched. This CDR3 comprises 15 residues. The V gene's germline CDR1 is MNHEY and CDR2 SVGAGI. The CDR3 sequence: CATTDRGLSNQPQHF. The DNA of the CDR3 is TGTGCCACCACCGACAGGGGGCTAAGCAATCAGCCCCAGCATTTT.